A selection of T cell receptor beta chains follows, all from one sample in a study of PD-L1 blockade in urothelial cancer. Profiled with immunoSEQ multiplex PCR; TCRdb holds only in-frame clones, not every one. The sample yields about 55,000 clones, about four fifths seen once. The specimen comprised PBMCs, sampled around atezolizumab (anti-PD-L1) treatment. The receptors here all came from a middle-aged man with urothelial cancer. CDR3s include the opening cysteine and the closing phenylalanine or tryptophan. D genes are given only for firm matches. Expanded clones get a size class; other rows say once, few or many, or leave the size out.

V gene: TRBV10-2
D gene: .
clone size: .
J gene: TRBJ1-4
CDR3 DNA: TGCGCCAGCAGAAGGGGGACTAATGAAAAACTGTTTTTT
CDR3 protein: CASRRGTNEKLFF

V gene: TRBV9
D gene: TRBD2
clone size: .
J gene: TRBJ2-6
CDR3 DNA: TGTGCCAGCAGCGTACTCTTTACAGCGGGAGGGCCCGGCTCTGGGGCCAACGTCCTGACTTTC
CDR3 protein: CASSVLFTAGGPGSGANVLTF

V gene: TRBV27
D gene: .
clone size: .
J gene: TRBJ2-1
CDR3 DNA: TGTGCCAGCAGTCCGCCATCTTCGGTTGAGCAGTTCTTC
CDR3 protein: CASSPPSSVEQFF

V gene: TRBV30
D gene: .
clone size: .
J gene: TRBJ2-7
CDR3 DNA: TGTGCCTGGAGTGTCTCTGACGAGCAGTACTTC
CDR3 protein: CAWSVSDEQYF

V gene: TRBV9
D gene: TRBD1
clone size: few
J gene: TRBJ2-5
CDR3 DNA: TGTGCCAGCAGCTTCCAGACAGGGGACCAAGAGACCCAGTACTTC
CDR3 protein: CASSFQTGDQETQYF

V gene: TRBV5-1
D gene: .
clone size: .
J gene: TRBJ2-5
CDR3 DNA: TGCGCCAGCAGCTTGGGATGGGGTCAACAGGAAGCCCAGTACTTC
CDR3 protein: CASSLGWGQQEAQYF

V gene: TRBV7-7
D gene: TRBD2
clone size: .
J gene: TRBJ2-3
CDR3 DNA: TGTGCTAGCAGCCCCAGCGGGACTAGCACAGATACGCAGTATTTT
CDR3 protein: CASSPSGTSTDTQYF

V gene: TRBV4-2
D gene: .
clone size: .
J gene: TRBJ2-3
CDR3 DNA: TGTGCCAGCAGCCAAGACTCCCCAGATACGCAGTATTTT
CDR3 protein: CASSQDSPDTQYF

V gene: TRBV4-1
D gene: TRBD2
clone size: .
J gene: TRBJ2-7
CDR3 DNA: TGCGCCAGCAGCCTAAGATCGGGACTAGCTGACTACGAGCAGTACTTC
CDR3 protein: CASSLRSGLADYEQYF

V gene: TRBV10-2
D gene: .
clone size: .
J gene: TRBJ2-2
CDR3 DNA: TGCGCCAGCAGTTTCAGCGGGCGGAACACCGGGGAGCTGTTTTTT
CDR3 protein: CASSFSGRNTGELFF

V gene: TRBV15
D gene: .
clone size: few
J gene: TRBJ1-1
CDR3 DNA: TGTGCCACCAGCAGAGATAGGGCCCAGGGGTCTGAAGCTTTCTTT
CDR3 protein: CATSRDRAQGSEAFF

V gene: TRBV30
D gene: .
clone size: once
J gene: TRBJ1-2
CDR3 DNA: TGTGCCTGGAATAGTAACAGTGGCTACACCTTC
CDR3 protein: CAWNSNSGYTF

V gene: TRBV5-1
D gene: .
clone size: .
J gene: TRBJ2-3
CDR3 DNA: TGCGCCAGCAGCTTGGCGGGGTCAGATACGCAGTATTTT
CDR3 protein: CASSLAGSDTQYF

V gene: TRBV28
D gene: TRBD2
clone size: few
J gene: TRBJ2-7
CDR3 DNA: TGTGCCAGCAGATCTTTAGCGGGAGGCTACGAGCAGTACTTC
CDR3 protein: CASRSLAGGYEQYF

V gene: TRBV6-1
D gene: TRBD1
clone size: .
J gene: TRBJ2-7
CDR3 DNA: TGTGCCAGGACAGGGGCGGCTGGGCAGTACTTC
CDR3 protein: CARTGAAGQYF

V gene: TRBV18
D gene: .
clone size: .
J gene: TRBJ1-5
CDR3 DNA: TGTGCCAGCTCCTTTGACAGGATGGTCAATCAGCCCCAGCATTTT
CDR3 protein: CASSFDRMVNQPQHF

V gene: TRBV27
D gene: .
clone size: .
J gene: TRBJ2-1
CDR3 DNA: TGTGCCAGCAGTTTTTCAAGTAGCGGACAACGCAATGAGCAGTTCTTC
CDR3 protein: CASSFSSSGQRNEQFF

V gene: TRBV2
D gene: .
clone size: .
J gene: TRBJ1-2
CDR3 DNA: TGTGCCAGCAGCAGACAAACAGGCGCTCAAAACTATGGCTACACCTTC
CDR3 protein: CASSRQTGAQNYGYTF

V gene: TRBV18
D gene: TRBD2
clone size: .
J gene: TRBJ2-7
CDR3 DNA: TGTGCCAGCTCACCAGGGAGCGGGGGAGGCGAGCAGTACTTC
CDR3 protein: CASSPGSGGGEQYF

V gene: TRBV7-3
D gene: TRBD2
clone size: .
J gene: TRBJ2-3
CDR3 DNA: TGTGCCAGCAGCTTAACGGGACTAGCGGGGGGGCTAGGCACAGATACGCAGTATTTT
CDR3 protein: CASSLTGLAGGLGTDTQYF

V gene: TRBV7-6
D gene: .
clone size: once
J gene: TRBJ1-4
CDR3 DNA: TGTGCCAGCAGCTTAGCTATTGCAACTAATGAAAAACTGTTTTTT
CDR3 protein: CASSLAIATNEKLFF

V gene: TRBV14
D gene: .
clone size: .
J gene: TRBJ1-1
CDR3 DNA: TGTGCCAGCAGCCTCCTGATGACAGCGCTGAACACTGAAGCTTTCTTT
CDR3 protein: CASSLLMTALNTEAFF

V gene: TRBV5-1
D gene: .
clone size: once
J gene: TRBJ2-7
CDR3 DNA: TGCGCCAGCAGCGAAGGGACATTAGACCCCTACGAGCAGTACTTC
CDR3 protein: CASSEGTLDPYEQYF

V gene: TRBV27
D gene: .
clone size: .
J gene: TRBJ2-3
CDR3 DNA: TGTGCCAGCAGTTTATCGGCAGGGTTCACCACAGATACGCAGTATTTT
CDR3 protein: CASSLSAGFTTDTQYF

V gene: TRBV30
D gene: .
clone size: .
J gene: TRBJ1-1
CDR3 DNA: TGTGCCTGGAGGGGAGGGTGGGGGACTGAAGCTTTCTTT
CDR3 protein: CAWRGGWGTEAFF

V gene: TRBV29-1
D gene: .
clone size: .
J gene: TRBJ2-1
CDR3 DNA: TGCAGCGGGGGGGAAAAGCAGTTCTTC
CDR3 protein: CSGGEKQFF

V gene: TRBV5-8
D gene: .
clone size: .
J gene: TRBJ1-3
CDR3 DNA: TGTGCCAGCACCCGACTATACTCTGGAAACACCATATATTTT
CDR3 protein: CASTRLYSGNTIYF

V gene: TRBV5-6
D gene: .
clone size: .
J gene: TRBJ2-3
CDR3 DNA: TGTGCCAGCAGCTTGGCCAGGGGGGCTAGCACAGATACGCAGTATTTT
CDR3 protein: CASSLARGASTDTQYF

V gene: TRBV11-1
D gene: .
clone size: .
J gene: TRBJ2-5
CDR3 DNA: TGTGCCAGCAGCTTAGGCATCAGAGGAGAGACCCAGTACTTC
CDR3 protein: CASSLGIRGETQYF

V gene: TRBV6-1
D gene: TRBD1
clone size: .
J gene: TRBJ1-2
CDR3 DNA: TGTGCCAGCAGTGAAAGGCAGGGGGCGATCCCGTACTATGGCTACACCTTC
CDR3 protein: CASSERQGAIPYYGYTF

V gene: TRBV29-1
D gene: TRBD1
clone size: .
J gene: TRBJ2-1
CDR3 DNA: TGCAGCGTTGAAAATCCGGGGACAGGGAGCCTCAATGAGCAGTTCTTC
CDR3 protein: CSVENPGTGSLNEQFF

V gene: TRBV5-4
D gene: TRBD1
clone size: .
J gene: TRBJ1-2
CDR3 DNA: TGTGCCAGCAGCCAGGGGACAGTGGCTAACTATGGCTACACCTTC
CDR3 protein: CASSQGTVANYGYTF

V gene: TRBV27
D gene: TRBD2
clone size: .
J gene: TRBJ2-1
CDR3 DNA: TGTGCCAGCAGTTTTTCAGGTCGGGGGGGCCTCGAGCAGTTCTTC
CDR3 protein: CASSFSGRGGLEQFF

V gene: TRBV7-2
D gene: TRBD2
clone size: .
J gene: TRBJ2-3
CDR3 DNA: TGTGCCAGCAGCTTACGTACTAGCGGGTTCACAGATACGCAGTATTTT
CDR3 protein: CASSLRTSGFTDTQYF

V gene: TRBV30
D gene: .
clone size: .
J gene: TRBJ1-1
CDR3 DNA: TGTGCCTGGAGTGCCTACAGGGCCGCGAACACTGAAGCTTTCTTT
CDR3 protein: CAWSAYRAANTEAFF

V gene: TRBV7-8
D gene: .
clone size: .
J gene: TRBJ1-5
CDR3 DNA: TGTGCCAGCAGCCTTATCGGGGGTGACCAGCCCCAGCATTTT
CDR3 protein: CASSLIGGDQPQHF

V gene: TRBV9
D gene: TRBD1
clone size: .
J gene: TRBJ1-3
CDR3 DNA: TGTGCCAGCAGCGGGACAGGTTCTGTTGGAAACACCATATATTTT
CDR3 protein: CASSGTGSVGNTIYF

V gene: TRBV11-3
D gene: TRBD1
clone size: .
J gene: TRBJ2-6
CDR3 DNA: TGTGCCAGCAGCCCAGGGGGCTCTGGGGCCAACGTCCTGACTTTC
CDR3 protein: CASSPGGSGANVLTF

V gene: TRBV27
D gene: .
clone size: .
J gene: TRBJ1-1
CDR3 DNA: TGTGCCAGCAGCCTATACGGACCCGGACAGACTGAAGCTTTCTTT
CDR3 protein: CASSLYGPGQTEAFF